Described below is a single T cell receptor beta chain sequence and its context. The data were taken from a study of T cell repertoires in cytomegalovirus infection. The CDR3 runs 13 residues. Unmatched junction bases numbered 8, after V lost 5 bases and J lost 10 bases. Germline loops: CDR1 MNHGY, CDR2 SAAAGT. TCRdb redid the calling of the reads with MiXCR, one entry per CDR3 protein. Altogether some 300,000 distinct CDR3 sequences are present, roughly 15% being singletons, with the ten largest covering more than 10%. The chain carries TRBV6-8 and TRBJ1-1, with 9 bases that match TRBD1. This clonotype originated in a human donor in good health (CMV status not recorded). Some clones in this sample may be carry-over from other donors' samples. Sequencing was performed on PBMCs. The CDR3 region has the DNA TGTGCCAGCAGTAATCGGGACAGGGTGGCAGCTTTCTTT. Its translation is CASSNRDRVAAFF.